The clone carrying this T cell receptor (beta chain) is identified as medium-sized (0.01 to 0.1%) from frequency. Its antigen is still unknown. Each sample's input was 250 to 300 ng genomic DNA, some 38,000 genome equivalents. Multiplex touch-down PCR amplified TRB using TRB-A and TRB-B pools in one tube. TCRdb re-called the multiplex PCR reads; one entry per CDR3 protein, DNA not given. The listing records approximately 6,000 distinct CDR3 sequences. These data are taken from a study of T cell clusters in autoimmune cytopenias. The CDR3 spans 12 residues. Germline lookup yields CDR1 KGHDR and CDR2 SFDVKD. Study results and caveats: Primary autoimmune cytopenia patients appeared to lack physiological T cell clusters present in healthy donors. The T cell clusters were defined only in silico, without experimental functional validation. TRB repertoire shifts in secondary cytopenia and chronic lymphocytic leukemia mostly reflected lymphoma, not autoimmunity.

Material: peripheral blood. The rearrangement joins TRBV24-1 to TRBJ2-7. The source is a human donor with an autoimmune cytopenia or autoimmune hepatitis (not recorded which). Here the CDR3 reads CATSDLWWEQYF.